A selection of T cell receptor beta chains follows, all from one sample in a study of blood T cell repertoires in COVID-19. Here immunoSEQ multiplex PCR was the method, and the copy in TCRdb shows in-frame clones only, minus some. The table includes roughly 92,000 clones, about nine tenths detected once. Input material: peripheral blood. All receptors derive from a man in his fifties with acute or convalescent COVID-19. CDR3s include the opening cysteine and the closing phenylalanine or tryptophan. A D gene is named only where the DNA matches it firmly. Clone sizes are given selectively: once, few, many, or a class where the clone is expanded.

CDR3 DNA: TGTGCCAGCTCACCATTTCAGGCGTCCCCCACTGAAGCTTTCTTT
CDR3 protein: CASSPFQASPTEAFF
CDR3 length: 15
D gene: .
V gene: TRBV18
clone size: few
J gene: TRBJ1-1

CDR3 DNA: TGTGCCAGCAGCTTAGATGGGCAGGGAGGAGTATCTAATGAAAAACTGTTTTTT
CDR3 protein: CASSLDGQGGVSNEKLFF
CDR3 length: 18
D gene: .
V gene: TRBV7-8
clone size: .
J gene: TRBJ1-4

CDR3 DNA: TGTGCCAGCAGTGCAGGGGCTACCAATCAGCCCCAGCATTTT
CDR3 protein: CASSAGATNQPQHF
CDR3 length: 14
D gene: .
V gene: TRBV9
clone size: .
J gene: TRBJ1-5

CDR3 DNA: TGTGCCTGGGGTGTGGGACAGGGGCTCGAGCAGTACTTC
CDR3 protein: CAWGVGQGLEQYF
CDR3 length: 13
D gene: TRBD1
V gene: TRBV30
clone size: .
J gene: TRBJ2-7

CDR3 DNA: TGTGCCAGCAGCCCAGACGACAGTCGGCTGAACACTGAAGCTTTCTTT
CDR3 protein: CASSPDDSRLNTEAFF
CDR3 length: 16
D gene: .
V gene: TRBV7-2
clone size: .
J gene: TRBJ1-1

CDR3 DNA: TGTGCCAGCAGTGACTCCCCGACAGGGCGAGCTGAAGCTTTCTTT
CDR3 protein: CASSDSPTGRAEAFF
CDR3 length: 15
D gene: TRBD1
V gene: TRBV6-5
clone size: .
J gene: TRBJ1-1

CDR3 DNA: TGTGCCAGCAGCTTGGCAGGGCGGAGCACAGATACGCAGTATTTT
CDR3 protein: CASSLAGRSTDTQYF
CDR3 length: 15
D gene: .
V gene: TRBV5-5
clone size: once
J gene: TRBJ2-3

CDR3 DNA: TGTGCCAGCTCCGCGGGACGGGACCACTATGGCTACACCTTC
CDR3 protein: CASSAGRDHYGYTF
CDR3 length: 14
D gene: .
V gene: TRBV18
clone size: .
J gene: TRBJ1-2

CDR3 DNA: TGTGCCAGCAGTTCCGGGACCTACGAGCAGTACTTC
CDR3 protein: CASSSGTYEQYF
CDR3 length: 12
D gene: .
V gene: TRBV12-3/TRBV12-4
clone size: .
J gene: TRBJ2-7

CDR3 DNA: TGTGCCACCCAGCTTATCCAGGGGGAGACCCAGTACTTC
CDR3 protein: CATQLIQGETQYF
CDR3 length: 13
D gene: .
V gene: TRBV7-9
clone size: once
J gene: TRBJ2-5

CDR3 DNA: TGTGCCAGCAGCCAAACCGGGACAGTTTCCTACGAGCAGTACTTC
CDR3 protein: CASSQTGTVSYEQYF
CDR3 length: 15
D gene: TRBD1
V gene: TRBV11-3
clone size: .
J gene: TRBJ2-7

CDR3 DNA: TGTGCCAGCAGTCTTGTCCCAAGACAGGAAACGTTCAATCAGCCCCAGCATTTT
CDR3 protein: CASSLVPRQETFNQPQHF
CDR3 length: 18
D gene: .
V gene: TRBV28
clone size: .
J gene: TRBJ1-5

CDR3 DNA: TGTGCCAGCAGTGTACTAGCGGGCACAGATACGCAGTATTTT
CDR3 protein: CASSVLAGTDTQYF
CDR3 length: 14
D gene: TRBD2
V gene: TRBV2
clone size: .
J gene: TRBJ2-3

CDR3 DNA: TGCGCCAGCAGCTTGGGAGAGAACCGCCACACAGATACGCAGTATTTT
CDR3 protein: CASSLGENRHTDTQYF
CDR3 length: 16
D gene: .
V gene: TRBV5-1
clone size: .
J gene: TRBJ2-3

CDR3 DNA: TGTGCCAGCAGCTCCGGGACAAATGAAGCTTTCTTT
CDR3 protein: CASSSGTNEAFF
CDR3 length: 12
D gene: .
V gene: TRBV5-6
clone size: .
J gene: TRBJ1-1

CDR3 DNA: TGCGCCAGCAGCCCAGGCCAATCCTATGGCTACACCTTC
CDR3 protein: CASSPGQSYGYTF
CDR3 length: 13
D gene: .
V gene: TRBV10-1
clone size: .
J gene: TRBJ1-2

CDR3 DNA: TGTGCCAGCAGGCCAGACAGGGATCAGCCCCAGCATTTT
CDR3 protein: CASRPDRDQPQHF
CDR3 length: 13
D gene: TRBD1
V gene: TRBV2
clone size: few
J gene: TRBJ1-5

CDR3 DNA: TGTGCCAGCAGTGACGGGCCAGCTATACCCTATGGCTACACCTTC
CDR3 protein: CASSDGPAIPYGYTF
CDR3 length: 15
D gene: .
V gene: TRBV6-4
clone size: .
J gene: TRBJ1-2

CDR3 DNA: TGTGCCAGCAGTTACTCAGCCGGGACAGGGGGCTACGAGCAGTACTTC
CDR3 protein: CASSYSAGTGGYEQYF
CDR3 length: 16
D gene: TRBD1
V gene: TRBV6-5
clone size: few
J gene: TRBJ2-7

CDR3 DNA: TGTGCCAGCAGCGCGGACACTTCGAACACTGAAGCTTTCTTT
CDR3 protein: CASSADTSNTEAFF
CDR3 length: 14
D gene: .
V gene: TRBV5-5
clone size: .
J gene: TRBJ1-1

CDR3 DNA: TGTGCCAGCAGCCAAACTTTTAACGCAGATACGCAGTATTTT
CDR3 protein: CASSQTFNADTQYF
CDR3 length: 14
D gene: .
V gene: TRBV16
clone size: .
J gene: TRBJ2-3

CDR3 DNA: TGTGCCAGCAGTCGTTACAGGGGAAATGAAAAACTGTTTTTT
CDR3 protein: CASSRYRGNEKLFF
CDR3 length: 14
D gene: TRBD1
V gene: TRBV27
clone size: .
J gene: TRBJ1-4

CDR3 DNA: TGCGCCAGCAGGGCCCCCGAGGGGGTTAACACTGAAGCTTTCTTT
CDR3 protein: CASRAPEGVNTEAFF
CDR3 length: 15
D gene: .
V gene: TRBV5-1
clone size: few
J gene: TRBJ1-1

CDR3 DNA: TGTGCCAGCAGCTTGCATTTCCCAGGGTGGGAAACTGAAGCTTTCTTT
CDR3 protein: CASSLHFPGWETEAFF
CDR3 length: 16
D gene: .
V gene: TRBV3-1/TRBV3-2
clone size: once
J gene: TRBJ1-1

CDR3 DNA: TGCGCCAGCAGCTTGGCGGTGAGACAGGGGACGAATTCACCCCTCCACTTT
CDR3 protein: CASSLAVRQGTNSPLHF
CDR3 length: 17
D gene: TRBD1
V gene: TRBV5-1
clone size: .
J gene: TRBJ1-6

CDR3 DNA: TGCGCCAGCAGCCGATGGACTAGCGGGAGGTGGGATAGGACGAACGAGCAGTACTTC
CDR3 protein: CASSRWTSGRWDRTNEQYF
CDR3 length: 19
D gene: TRBD2
V gene: TRBV5-1
clone size: .
J gene: TRBJ2-7

CDR3 DNA: TGTGCCAGCACCCTCAGGGACAGGGCGAGCTACGAGCAGTACTTC
CDR3 protein: CASTLRDRASYEQYF
CDR3 length: 15
D gene: TRBD1
V gene: TRBV27
clone size: .
J gene: TRBJ2-7

CDR3 DNA: TGTGCCAGCAGCTTAGAAAGGGGGATGAACACTGAAGCTTTCTTT
CDR3 protein: CASSLERGMNTEAFF
CDR3 length: 15
D gene: .
V gene: TRBV7-8
clone size: .
J gene: TRBJ1-1

CDR3 DNA: TGTGCCAGCAGTTATAGGGGTTTTGGCTCAAGCCAAGAGACCCAGTACTTC
CDR3 protein: CASSYRGFGSSQETQYF
CDR3 length: 17
D gene: .
V gene: TRBV6-2/TRBV6-3
clone size: .
J gene: TRBJ2-5

CDR3 DNA: TGTGCCAGCAGTAACACATGGAGCTCCTACAATGAGCAGTTCTTC
CDR3 protein: CASSNTWSSYNEQFF
CDR3 length: 15
D gene: .
V gene: TRBV6-5
clone size: .
J gene: TRBJ2-1

CDR3 DNA: TGTGCCAGCAGGCCCTCTAGCGGGAGTGGGTATGAGCAGTTCTTC
CDR3 protein: CASRPSSGSGYEQFF
CDR3 length: 15
D gene: TRBD2
V gene: TRBV6-4
clone size: .
J gene: TRBJ2-1

CDR3 DNA: TGTGCCAGCAGCTTGGTTCTTGGGACAGGGGCTTCACCCCTCCACTTT
CDR3 protein: CASSLVLGTGASPLHF
CDR3 length: 16
D gene: TRBD1
V gene: TRBV5-8
clone size: .
J gene: TRBJ1-6

CDR3 DNA: TGTGCCAGTAGTATCGGACAGGGCAACATTCAGTACTTC
CDR3 protein: CASSIGQGNIQYF
CDR3 length: 13
D gene: TRBD1
V gene: TRBV19
clone size: .
J gene: TRBJ2-4

CDR3 DNA: TGTGCCAGCAGCCATCCGGGGGCCGGGGAGCTGTTTTTT
CDR3 protein: CASSHPGAGELFF
CDR3 length: 13
D gene: .
V gene: TRBV14
clone size: .
J gene: TRBJ2-2

CDR3 DNA: TGTGCCAGCACGACTAGCCAAGAGACCCAGTACTTC
CDR3 protein: CASTTSQETQYF
CDR3 length: 12
D gene: .
V gene: TRBV7-9
clone size: .
J gene: TRBJ2-5

CDR3 DNA: TGTGCCACCAGCAGAGTGGGACTAGCGGGCTACGAGCAGTACTTC
CDR3 protein: CATSRVGLAGYEQYF
CDR3 length: 15
D gene: TRBD2
V gene: TRBV15
clone size: .
J gene: TRBJ2-7

CDR3 DNA: TGCAGCGTTCAGAGGGACTATGGCTACACCTTC
CDR3 protein: CSVQRDYGYTF
CDR3 length: 11
D gene: .
V gene: TRBV29-1
clone size: .
J gene: TRBJ1-2

CDR3 DNA: TGTGCCAGCAGTTTTGACAGTTCTGTTAACAATGAGCAGTTCTTC
CDR3 protein: CASSFDSSVNNEQFF
CDR3 length: 15
D gene: .
V gene: TRBV28
clone size: .
J gene: TRBJ2-1

CDR3 DNA: TGCGCCACTTCAAATGGTCCGGGACAGGGCTCTAACGAGCAGTACTTC
CDR3 protein: CATSNGPGQGSNEQYF
CDR3 length: 16
D gene: TRBD1
V gene: TRBV4-1
clone size: .
J gene: TRBJ2-7